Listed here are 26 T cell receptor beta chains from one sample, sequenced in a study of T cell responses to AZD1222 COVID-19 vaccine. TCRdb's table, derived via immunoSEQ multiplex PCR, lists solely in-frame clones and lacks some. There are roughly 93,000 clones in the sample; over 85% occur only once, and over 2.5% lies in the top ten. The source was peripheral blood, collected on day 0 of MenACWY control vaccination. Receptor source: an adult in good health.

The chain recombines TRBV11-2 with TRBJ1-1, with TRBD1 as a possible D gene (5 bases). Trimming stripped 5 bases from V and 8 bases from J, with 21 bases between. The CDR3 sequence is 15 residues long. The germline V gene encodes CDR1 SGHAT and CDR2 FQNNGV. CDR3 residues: CASSQTRDSNGEAFF. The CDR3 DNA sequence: TGTGCCAGCAGCCAAACCCGGGACTCCAACGGCGAAGCTTTCTTT.

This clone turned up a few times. CDR3 nucleotides: TGTGCCAGCAGTTTCTCCGGTGGCTATGGCTACACCTTC. Its protein is CASSFSGGYGYTF. V is TRBV27 and J is TRBJ1-2; D is unclear. Trimming left V 3 bases short and J 4 bases short, with 9 bases between. CDR1 is MNHEY and CDR2 is SMNVEV in the germline V gene (reference sequence). The CDR3 is 13 amino acids.

CDR3 loop: CASSAGTVLYEQYF. The CDR3 DNA follows: TGTGCCAGCAGTGCCGGGACAGTCCTCTACGAGCAGTACTTC. V gene TRBV28 combines with J gene TRBJ2-7; TRBD1 aligns across 7 bases. Trimming removed 5 bases from V and 3 bases from J; junction bases left unmatched: 7. CDR3 length equals 14 residues. Germline values: CDR1 MDHEN, CDR2 SYDVKM.

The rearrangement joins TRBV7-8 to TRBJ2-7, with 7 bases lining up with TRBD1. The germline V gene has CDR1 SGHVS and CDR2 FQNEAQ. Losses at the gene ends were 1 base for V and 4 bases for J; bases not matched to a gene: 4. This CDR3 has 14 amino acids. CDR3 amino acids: CASSLGGRGYEQYF. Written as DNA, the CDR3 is TGTGCCAGCAGCTTAGGGGGCAGGGGGTACGAGCAGTACTTC.

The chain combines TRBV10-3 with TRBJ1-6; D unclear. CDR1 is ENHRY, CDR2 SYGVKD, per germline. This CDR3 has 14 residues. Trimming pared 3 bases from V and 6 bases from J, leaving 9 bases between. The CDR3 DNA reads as TGTGCCATCAGTGACCAACAGCTTAATTCACCCCTCCACTTT. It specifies CAISDQQLNSPLHF.

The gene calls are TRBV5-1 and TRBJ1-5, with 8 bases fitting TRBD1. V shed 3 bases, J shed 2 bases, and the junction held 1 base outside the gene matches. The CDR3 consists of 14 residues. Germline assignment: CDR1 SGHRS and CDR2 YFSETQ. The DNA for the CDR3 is TGCGCCAGCAGCTGGGGACAGGGCAATCAGCCCCAGCATTTT. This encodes CASSWGQGNQPQHF. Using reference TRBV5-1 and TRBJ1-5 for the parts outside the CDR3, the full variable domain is KAGVTQTPRYLIKTRGQQVTLSCSPISGHRSVSWYQQTPGQGLQFLFEYFSETQRNKGNFPGRFSGRQFSNSRSEMNVSTLELGDSALYLCASSWGQGNQPQHFGDGTRLSIL.

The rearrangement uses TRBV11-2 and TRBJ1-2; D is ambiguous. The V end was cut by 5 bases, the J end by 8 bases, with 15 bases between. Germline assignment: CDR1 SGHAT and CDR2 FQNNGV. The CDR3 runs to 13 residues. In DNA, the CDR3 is TGTGCCAGCAGCCCCATTGAGCCTGCCGGCTACACCTTC. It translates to CASSPIEPAGYTF. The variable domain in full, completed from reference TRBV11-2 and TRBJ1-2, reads EAGVAQSPRYKIIEKRQSVAFWCNPISGHATLYWYQQILGQGPKLLIQFQNNGVVDDSQLPKDRFSAERLKGVDSTLKIQPAKLEDSAVYLCASSPIEPAGYTFGSGTRLTVV.

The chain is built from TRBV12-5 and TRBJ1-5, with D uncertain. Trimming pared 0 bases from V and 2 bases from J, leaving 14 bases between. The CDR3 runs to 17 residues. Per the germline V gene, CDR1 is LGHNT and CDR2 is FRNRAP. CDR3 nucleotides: TGTGCTAGTGGTTTGGTAGTCGGGGTGAGGGGCAATCAGCCCCAGCATTTT. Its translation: CASGLVVGVRGNQPQHF.

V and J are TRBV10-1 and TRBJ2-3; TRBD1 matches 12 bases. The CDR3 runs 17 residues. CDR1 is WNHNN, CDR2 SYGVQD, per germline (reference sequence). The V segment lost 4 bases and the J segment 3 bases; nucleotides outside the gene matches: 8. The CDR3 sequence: CASSGAGTGGMTDTQYF. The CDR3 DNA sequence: TGCGCCAGCAGTGGGGCCGGGACAGGGGGCATGACAGATACGCAGTATTTT.

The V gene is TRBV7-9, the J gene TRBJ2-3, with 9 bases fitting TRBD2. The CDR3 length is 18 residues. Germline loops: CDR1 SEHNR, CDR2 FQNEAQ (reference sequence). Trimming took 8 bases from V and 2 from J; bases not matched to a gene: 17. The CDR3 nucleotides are TGTGCCAGCGACCTCCCGTGGGTAGCGGGGGAATACACAGATACGCAGTATTTT. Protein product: CASDLPWVAGEYTDTQYF.

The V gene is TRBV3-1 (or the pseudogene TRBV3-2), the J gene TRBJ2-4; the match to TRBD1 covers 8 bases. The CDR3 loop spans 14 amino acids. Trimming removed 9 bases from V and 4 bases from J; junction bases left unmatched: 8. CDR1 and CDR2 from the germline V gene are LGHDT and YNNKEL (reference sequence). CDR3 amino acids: CASLIRGPKNIQYF. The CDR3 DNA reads TGTGCCAGTCTCATCAGGGGGCCGAAAAACATTCAGTACTTC.

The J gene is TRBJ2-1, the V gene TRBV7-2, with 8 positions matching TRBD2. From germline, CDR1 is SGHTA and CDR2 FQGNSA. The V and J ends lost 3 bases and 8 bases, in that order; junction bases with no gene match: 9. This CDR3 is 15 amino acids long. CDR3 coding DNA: TGTGCCAGCAGCTTCTCTCGCGGGGGGAGGGATGAGCAGTTCTTC. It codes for CASSFSRGGRDEQFF.

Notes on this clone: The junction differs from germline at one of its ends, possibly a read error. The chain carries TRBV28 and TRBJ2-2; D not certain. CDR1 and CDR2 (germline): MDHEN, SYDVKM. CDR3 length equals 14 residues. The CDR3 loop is CASTRRRNAGELFF. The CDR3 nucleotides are TGTGCCAGCACGAGGAGACGGAACGCCGGGGAGCTGTTTTTT.

The DNA for the CDR3 is TGTGCCAGCAGCGTGCGCTCTTCCGATACGCAGTATTTT. It translates to CASSVRSSDTQYF. The J gene is TRBJ2-3, the V gene TRBV7-9, with D unresolved. Trimming removed 5 bases from V and 6 bases from J, with 12 bases in between. The V gene's germline CDR1 is SEHNR and CDR2 FQNEAQ (reference sequence). This CDR3 is built from 13 residues.

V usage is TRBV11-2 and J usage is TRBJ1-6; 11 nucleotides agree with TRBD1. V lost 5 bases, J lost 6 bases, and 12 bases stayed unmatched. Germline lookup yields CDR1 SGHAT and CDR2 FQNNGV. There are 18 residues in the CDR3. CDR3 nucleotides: TGTGCCAGCAGCCCGCTACGGACAGGGGGCGTCAGTAATTCACCCCTCCACTTT. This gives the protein CASSPLRTGGVSNSPLHF.

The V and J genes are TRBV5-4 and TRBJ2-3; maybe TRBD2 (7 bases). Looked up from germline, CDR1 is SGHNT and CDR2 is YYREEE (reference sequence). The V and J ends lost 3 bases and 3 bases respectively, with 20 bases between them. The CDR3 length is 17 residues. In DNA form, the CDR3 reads TGTGCCAGCAGCTCCGGAGGGGGGGGCTCGGGGACAGATACGCAGTATTTT. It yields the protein CASSSGGGGSGTDTQYF.

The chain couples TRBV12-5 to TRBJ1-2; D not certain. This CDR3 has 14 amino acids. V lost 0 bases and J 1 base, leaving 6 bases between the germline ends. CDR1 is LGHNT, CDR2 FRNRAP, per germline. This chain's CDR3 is CASGLVPSNYGYTF. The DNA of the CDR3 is TGTGCTAGTGGTTTGGTACCGAGTAACTATGGCTACACCTTC.

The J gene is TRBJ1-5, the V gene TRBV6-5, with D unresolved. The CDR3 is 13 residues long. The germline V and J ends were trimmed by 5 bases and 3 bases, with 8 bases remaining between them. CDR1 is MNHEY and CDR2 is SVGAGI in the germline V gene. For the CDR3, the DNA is TGTGCCAGCAGTCCCAACCTCAATCAGCCCCAGCATTTT. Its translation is CASSPNLNQPQHF.

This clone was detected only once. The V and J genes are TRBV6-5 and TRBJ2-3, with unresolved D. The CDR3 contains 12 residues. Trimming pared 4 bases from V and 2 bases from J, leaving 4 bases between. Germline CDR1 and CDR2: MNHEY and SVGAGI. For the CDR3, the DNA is TGTGCCAGCAGTTCCCTCACAGATACGCAGTATTTT. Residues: CASSSLTDTQYF.

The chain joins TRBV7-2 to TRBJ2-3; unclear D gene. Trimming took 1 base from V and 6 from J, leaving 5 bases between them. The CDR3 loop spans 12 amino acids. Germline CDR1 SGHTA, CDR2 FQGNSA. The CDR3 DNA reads TGTGCCAGCAGCTTAGTCATGGATACGCAGTATTTT. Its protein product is CASSLVMDTQYF. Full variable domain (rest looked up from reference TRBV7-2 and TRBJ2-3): GAGVSQSPSNKVTEKGKDVELRCDPISGHTALYWYRQSLGQGLEFLIYFQGNSAPDKSGLPSDRFSAERTGGSVSTLTIQRTQQEDSAVYLCASSLVMDTQYFGPGTRLTVL.

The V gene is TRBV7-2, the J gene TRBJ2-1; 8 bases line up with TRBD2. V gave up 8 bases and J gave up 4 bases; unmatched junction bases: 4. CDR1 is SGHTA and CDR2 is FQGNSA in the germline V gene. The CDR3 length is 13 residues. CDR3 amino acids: CASSGGGYNEQFF. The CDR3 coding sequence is TGTGCCAGCTCCGGGGGGGGTTACAATGAGCAGTTCTTC.

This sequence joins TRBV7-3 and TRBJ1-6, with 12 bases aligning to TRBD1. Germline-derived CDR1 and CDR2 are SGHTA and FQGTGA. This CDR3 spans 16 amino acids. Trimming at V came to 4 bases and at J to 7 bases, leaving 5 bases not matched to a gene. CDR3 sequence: CASSSYGTGGNSPLHF. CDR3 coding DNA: TGTGCCAGCAGCTCGTACGGGACAGGGGGCAATTCACCCCTCCACTTT.

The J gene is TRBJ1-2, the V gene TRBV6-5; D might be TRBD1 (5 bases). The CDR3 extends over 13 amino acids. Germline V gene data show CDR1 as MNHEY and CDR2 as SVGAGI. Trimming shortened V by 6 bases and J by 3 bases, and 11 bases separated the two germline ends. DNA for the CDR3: TGTGCCAGCAGCAGGGCCGGCGACTATGGCTACACCTTC. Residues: CASSRAGDYGYTF.

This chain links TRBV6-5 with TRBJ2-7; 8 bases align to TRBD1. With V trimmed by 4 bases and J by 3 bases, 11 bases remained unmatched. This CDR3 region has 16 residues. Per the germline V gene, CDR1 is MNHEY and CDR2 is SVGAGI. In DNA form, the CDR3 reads TGTGCCAGCAGTTCCTCGACAGGGGAAGTGGACTACGAGCAGTACTTC. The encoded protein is CASSSSTGEVDYEQYF.

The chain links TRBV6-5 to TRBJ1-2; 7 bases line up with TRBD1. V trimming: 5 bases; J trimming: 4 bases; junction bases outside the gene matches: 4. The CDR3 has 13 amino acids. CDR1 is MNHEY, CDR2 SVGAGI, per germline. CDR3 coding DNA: TGTGCCAGCAGTCACGACAGGGCCTATGGCTACACCTTC. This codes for CASSHDRAYGYTF.

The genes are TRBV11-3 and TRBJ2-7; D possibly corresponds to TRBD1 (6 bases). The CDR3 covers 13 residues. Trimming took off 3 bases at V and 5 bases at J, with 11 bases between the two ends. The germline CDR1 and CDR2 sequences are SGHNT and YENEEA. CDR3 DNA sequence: TGTGCCAGCAGCTTGGGGGCATCCAACGAGCAGTACTTC. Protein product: CASSLGASNEQYF.